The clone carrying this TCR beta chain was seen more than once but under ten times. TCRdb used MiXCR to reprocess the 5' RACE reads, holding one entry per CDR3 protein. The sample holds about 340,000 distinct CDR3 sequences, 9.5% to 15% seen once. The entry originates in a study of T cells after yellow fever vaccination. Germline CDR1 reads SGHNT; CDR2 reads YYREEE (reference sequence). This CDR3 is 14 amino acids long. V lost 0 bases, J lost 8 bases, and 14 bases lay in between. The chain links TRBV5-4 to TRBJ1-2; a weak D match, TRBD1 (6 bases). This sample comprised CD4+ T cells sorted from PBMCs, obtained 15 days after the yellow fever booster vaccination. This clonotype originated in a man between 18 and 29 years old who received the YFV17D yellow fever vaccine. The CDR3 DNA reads TGTGCCAGCAGCTTGGGTTCGGGGGCGCTCGGCTACACCTTC. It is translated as CASSLGSGALGYTF.